This is a list of T cell receptor beta chains from one sample in a study of PD-1 blockade in classical Hodgkin lymphoma. The data were produced by immunoSEQ multiplex PCR, yet TCRdb's version contains in-frame clones alone and is incomplete. The sample has roughly 94,000 clones, roughly 91% seen once. The starting material was peripheral blood mononuclear cells (PBMCs), obtained before the fourth cycle of nivolumab. The receptors here all came from a human donor with classical Hodgkin lymphoma. Both conserved end residues are part of each CDR3. The D gene is left open where the match is weak. The size field is filled for only some rows; it gives once, few, many or a size class.

v_gene	j_gene	d_gene	abundance	CDR3aa	CDR3nt
TRBV5-4	TRBJ2-1	NA	NA	CASSLQSSYNEQFF	TGTGCCAGCAGCTTACAGAGCTCCTACAATGAGCAGTTCTTC
TRBV28	TRBJ2-3	TRBD2	NA	CASRVGTSGRAETQYF	TGTGCCAGCAGGGTAGGGACTAGCGGGAGGGCCGAGACGCAGTATTTT
TRBV10-2	TRBJ1-5	TRBD1	once	CASKGAGDQPQHF	TGCGCCTCCAAGGGGGCTGGGGATCAGCCCCAGCATTTT
TRBV30	TRBJ2-6	TRBD1	NA	CAWTWALTGGPGANVLTF	TGTGCCTGGACCTGGGCATTGACAGGGGGTCCTGGGGCCAACGTCCTGACTTTC
TRBV2	TRBJ2-3	TRBD2	NA	CASRTLISGRDADTQYF	TGTGCCAGCAGGACCCTGATTAGCGGGAGGGACGCAGATACGCAGTATTTT
TRBV7-9	TRBJ1-4	TRBD1	NA	CASSLGLGQGDYEKLFF	TGTGCCAGCAGCTTAGGACTCGGACAGGGGGATTATGAAAAACTGTTTTTT
TRBV14	TRBJ2-3	NA	NA	CASSLGLRGSDTQYF	TGTGCCAGCAGCCTTGGCCTCCGGGGTTCAGATACGCAGTATTTT
TRBV6-5	TRBJ1-1	NA	NA	CASSYSRGYVDTEAFF	TGTGCCAGCAGTTACTCGAGGGGATACGTTGACACTGAAGCTTTCTTT
TRBV27	TRBJ1-2	NA	NA	CASSGGGWDIYGYTF	TGTGCCAGCAGTGGGGGGGGGTGGGACATCTATGGCTACACCTTC
TRBV19	TRBJ1-2	NA	NA	CASSPRGRPAGVINNYGYTF	TGTGCCAGTAGTCCCCGCGGGAGACCCGCAGGCGTGATCAATAACTATGGCTACACCTTC
TRBV27	TRBJ2-2	TRBD2	NA	CASSLSLGLADTGELFF	TGTGCCAGCAGTTTATCCCTAGGACTAGCCGACACCGGGGAGCTGTTTTTT
TRBV12-2	TRBJ2-7	NA	NA	CASRSPGTSGSYEQYF	TGTGCAAGTCGCTCACCCGGGACTAGCGGCTCCTACGAGCAGTACTTC
TRBV27	TRBJ2-7	NA	NA	CASRAYEQYF	TGTGCCAGCCGCGCCTACGAGCAGTACTTC
TRBV7-2	TRBJ2-5	TRBD2	NA	CASKGLAGGGQETQYF	TGTGCCAGCAAGGGACTAGCGGGAGGAGGACAAGAGACCCAGTACTTC
TRBV6-4	TRBJ1-4	TRBD1	NA	CASSEQGAPNEKLFF	TGTGCCAGCAGTGAACAGGGGGCGCCTAATGAAAAACTGTTTTTT
TRBV27	TRBJ2-3	TRBD2	NA	CASSSGLAGFTDTQYF	TGTGCCAGCAGTTCGGGACTAGCGGGGTTCACAGATACGCAGTATTTT
TRBV18	TRBJ1-2	NA	NA	CASSPSGFNYGYTF	TGTGCCAGCTCACCATCAGGATTCAACTATGGCTACACCTTC
TRBV28	TRBJ2-3	TRBD2	NA	CASSLLAGVGTDTQYF	TGTGCCAGCAGTTTACTAGCGGGAGTGGGCACAGATACGCAGTATTTT
TRBV28	TRBJ1-1	NA	NA	CASGDGQPNTEAFF	TGTGCCAGCGGGGATGGACAGCCGAACACTGAAGCTTTCTTT
TRBV7-9	TRBJ2-5	TRBD2	NA	CASSRTSGRYETQYF	TGTGCCAGCAGCCGTACTAGCGGGAGATATGAGACCCAGTACTTC
TRBV6-4	TRBJ2-3	NA	NA	CASSETGPDTQYF	TGTGCCAGCAGTGAGACAGGTCCAGATACGCAGTATTTT
TRBV18	TRBJ1-5	NA	NA	CASSPKGSSNQPQHF	TGTGCCAGCTCACCAAAGGGCAGTAGCAATCAGCCCCAGCATTTT
TRBV30	TRBJ1-1	NA	NA	CAWSVGYPNTEAFF	TGTGCCTGGAGTGTAGGGTACCCGAACACTGAAGCTTTCTTT
TRBV5-4	TRBJ2-7	TRBD1	NA	CASSLLQGIQGGYEQYF	TGTGCCAGCAGCCTACTACAGGGGATACAGGGGGGCTACGAGCAGTACTTC
TRBV5-1	TRBJ2-3	TRBD2	NA	CASSHDSGITDTQYF	TGCGCCAGCAGCCATGATAGCGGGATTACAGATACGCAGTATTTT
TRBV2	TRBJ2-3	NA	once	CASSEPDRTQYF	TGTGCCAGCAGTGAACCAGACCGGACGCAGTATTTT
TRBV2	TRBJ2-1	TRBD2	NA	CASSGTSYNEQFF	TGTGCCAGCAGTGGGACTAGCTACAATGAGCAGTTCTTC
TRBV18	TRBJ1-2	NA	NA	CASSERNYGYTF	TGTGCCAGCTCGGAAAGGAACTATGGCTACACCTTC
TRBV19	TRBJ2-7	TRBD2	NA	CASSIREQVTSVYEQYF	TGTGCCAGTAGTATAAGGGAGCAAGTGACTAGCGTCTACGAGCAGTACTTC
TRBV12-5	TRBJ1-2	NA	NA	CASGLDLSTRLGPHGYTF	TGTGCTAGTGGTTTGGACCTTTCCACCCGCCTAGGGCCCCATGGCTACACCTTC
TRBV13	TRBJ1-1	TRBD1	NA	CASSPWTGFRAFF	TGTGCCAGCAGCCCCTGGACAGGTTTTAGGGCTTTCTTT
TRBV11-2	TRBJ2-5	TRBD1	NA	CASSLGQGQGETQYF	TGTGCCAGCAGCTTAGGACAGGGGCAGGGGGAGACCCAGTACTTC
TRBV30	TRBJ2-1	TRBD1	NA	CAWGTGLNDNEQFF	TGTGCCTGGGGGACAGGGTTAAATGACAATGAGCAGTTCTTC
TRBV7-6	TRBJ2-3	TRBD1	once	CASSGQGDTQYF	TGTGCCAGCAGCGGACAGGGTGATACGCAGTATTTT
TRBV15	TRBJ2-3	TRBD2	NA	CATSRDGRASGSRHTDTQYF	TGTGCCACCAGCAGAGATGGTCGGGCTAGCGGGAGTCGACACACAGATACGCAGTATTTT
TRBV30	TRBJ1-2	NA	NA	CAFPVSHYGYTF	TGTGCCTTCCCCGTATCCCACTATGGCTACACCTTC
TRBV19	TRBJ1-4	NA	NA	CASNSLRGRDEKLFF	TGTGCCAGTAATAGTCTCCGGGGGCGCGATGAAAAACTGTTTTTT
TRBV5-1	TRBJ2-1	TRBD2	NA	CASSWGLAGVLNEQFF	TGCGCCAGCAGCTGGGGACTAGCGGGAGTATTAAATGAGCAGTTCTTC
TRBV19	TRBJ1-5	NA	NA	CASTTSPDRVGSNQPQHF	TGTGCCAGTACCACCTCCCCCGACAGAGTAGGTAGCAATCAGCCCCAGCATTTT
TRBV14	TRBJ2-7	TRBD2	NA	CASSQETSGRYEQYF	TGTGCCAGCAGCCAAGAAACTAGCGGGAGGTACGAGCAGTACTTC
TRBV10-3	TRBJ2-5	NA	NA	CANPHREKGRAETQYF	TGTGCCAACCCACACCGGGAGAAGGGGCGCGCGGAGACCCAGTACTTC
TRBV30	TRBJ1-3	NA	NA	CAWAPGNTIYF	TGTGCCTGGGCCCCCGGAAACACCATATATTTT
TRBV2	TRBJ2-7	NA	NA	CASSEGASAYEQYF	TGTGCCAGCAGTGAGGGGGCTTCGGCCTACGAGCAGTACTTC
TRBV6-6	TRBJ2-5	TRBD2	NA	CASSSPGLGQETQYF	TGTGCCAGCAGTTCACCGGGACTAGGTCAAGAGACCCAGTACTTC
TRBV27	TRBJ2-3	TRBD2	NA	CASSFLSSGRGDTQYF	TGTGCCAGCAGTTTCCTCTCTAGCGGGAGGGGAGATACGCAGTATTTT
TRBV9	TRBJ2-1	NA	NA	CASSVAPERMSSYNEQFF	TGTGCCAGCAGCGTAGCCCCGGAGCGGATGAGCTCCTACAATGAGCAGTTCTTC
TRBV28	TRBJ2-7	TRBD2	NA	CASSLTTGTSGYEQYF	TGTGCCAGCAGTTTAACTACCGGGACTAGCGGGTACGAGCAGTACTTC
TRBV7-9	TRBJ2-1	NA	NA	CASSFLSGDNEQFF	TGTGCCAGCAGCTTCCTCTCCGGGGACAATGAGCAGTTCTTC
TRBV10-3	TRBJ1-5	NA	once	CAISDRNQPQHF	TGTGCCATCAGTGACAGAAATCAGCCCCAGCATTTT
TRBV18	TRBJ2-7	TRBD1	NA	CASSQLGTGSSYEQYF	TGTGCCAGCTCACAACTAGGGACAGGCTCATCCTACGAGCAGTACTTC
TRBV27	TRBJ1-6	NA	once	CASSLSFPEGSPLHF	TGTGCCAGCAGTTTATCGTTCCCGGAAGGGTCACCCCTCCACTTT
TRBV5-1	TRBJ2-1	NA	NA	CASSLGLLQLGEQFF	TGCGCCAGCAGCTTGGGGCTACTACAGTTAGGTGAGCAGTTCTTC
TRBV5-5	TRBJ2-3	NA	NA	CASSFGLSTDTQYF	TGTGCCAGCAGCTTTGGGCTTAGCACAGATACGCAGTATTTT